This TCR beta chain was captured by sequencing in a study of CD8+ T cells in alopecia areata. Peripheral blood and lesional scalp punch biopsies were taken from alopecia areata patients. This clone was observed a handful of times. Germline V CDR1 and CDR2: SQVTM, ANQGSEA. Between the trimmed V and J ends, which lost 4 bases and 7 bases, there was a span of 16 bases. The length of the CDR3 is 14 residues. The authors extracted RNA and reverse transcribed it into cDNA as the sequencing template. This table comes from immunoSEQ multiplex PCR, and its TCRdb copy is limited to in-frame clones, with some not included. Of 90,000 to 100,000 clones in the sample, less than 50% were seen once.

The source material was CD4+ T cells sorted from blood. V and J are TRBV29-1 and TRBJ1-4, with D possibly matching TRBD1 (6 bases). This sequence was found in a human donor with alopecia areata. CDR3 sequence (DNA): TGCAGCGTTGGTTCCGGGGGGGCAGGTGAAAAACTGTTTTTT. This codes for CSVGSGGAGEKLFF. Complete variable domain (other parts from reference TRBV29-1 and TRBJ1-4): SAVISQKPSRDICQRGTSLTIQCQVDSQVTMMFWYRQQPGQSLTLIATANQGSEATYESGFVIDKFPISRPNLTFSTLTVSNMSPEDSSIYLCSVGSGGAGEKLFFGSGTQLSVL.